The present T cell receptor (beta chain) was sequenced within a study of T-cell memory formation after mild COVID-19. Study results and limitations: Some clones that responded turned up in pre-infection memory, which suggests that cross-reactive memory joined in.

On this clonotype itself: The antigen is not known.

5'RACE with constant-segment primers yielded barcoded, UMI-tagged TCR alpha and TCR beta cDNA libraries. Using its own MiXCR run on the 5' RACE reads, TCRdb lists one record per CDR3 protein. The data contain some 160,000 distinct CDR3 sequences, about an eighth of them singletons. This CDR3 contains 14 residues. From germline, CDR1 is LNHDA and CDR2 SQIVND (reference sequence). V dropped 7 bases and J dropped 7; count of bases not matched to a gene: 6. This rearrangement joins TRBV19 to TRBJ1-5, with TRBD1 matching over 11 bases. Sequenced: PBMCs or a T cell subset sorted from them (not recorded which). The sequence derives from a man between 18 and 35 years old who had mild COVID-19 (a few samples of this study predate the infection). Cell type and time point are not known. The CDR3 is CASTQGTGGQPQHF. CDR3 DNA sequence: TGTGCCAGTACCCAGGGGACAGGGGGACAGCCCCAGCATTTT.